This TCR beta chain stems from a study of blood T cell repertoires in COVID-19. Study in general: Sites across the United States, Italy and Spain contributed samples from acute and convalescent COVID-19. In each case, the material was cDNA or gDNA derived from T cells, B-cell-depleted T cells, or PBMCs.

Recruitment covered 20 to 25 US areas and drew participants whose ages spanned about 18 to 89 years. As originally analysed: Quantification of nucleated cells was approximated via reference gene primer amplification. Using immunoSEQ multiplex PCR, the repertoire was profiled, and TCRdb retains in-frame clones only, with some absent. V and J calls and clone size come straight from that table; D and trimming were deduced from the DNA. The sample has 310,000 or so clones; around 90% are singletons. The CDR3 sequence is 13 residues long. Trimming left V 7 bases short and J 5 bases short, with 14 bases between.

Sequencing was performed on PBMCs or T cells enriched from blood (not recorded which). This chain connects TRBV12-3 or TRBV12-4 to TRBJ1-1; maybe TRBD1 (6 bases). The receptor was derived from a woman aged 25 to 39 who had recovered from COVID-19. The CDR3 DNA is TGTGCCAGCAACCTCAGGACAGTAACTGAAGCTTTCTTT. Protein product: CASNLRTVTEAFF.